Listed below are T cell receptor beta chains from one sample, sequenced in a study of T-cell memory formation after mild COVID-19. TCRdb called the 5' RACE reads again in MiXCR, with one record for every CDR3 protein. Here the sample spans about 410,000 distinct CDR3 sequences, less than 25% being singletons. Sequencing was done on a sample of PBMCs or a T cell subset sorted from them (not recorded which). The receptors were gathered from an adult woman who had mild COVID-19 (a few samples of this study predate the infection). Cell type and time point are not known. Each CDR3 is given with its conserved first and last residue. D genes are given only for firm matches. Clone sizes are given selectively: once, few, many, or a class where the clone is expanded.

size,D,V,J,DNA,CDR3
NA,NA,TRBV20-1,TRBJ1-2,TGCAGTGCTGTCGGGGGGACTAACTATGGCTACACCTTC,CSAVGGTNYGYTF
NA,NA,TRBV7-9,TRBJ1-2,TGTGCCAGCAGCTTAAATCCGGGGGACCTCTATTTGGACTACACCTTC,CASSLNPGDLYLDYTF
once,NA,TRBV19,TRBJ2-1,TGTGCCAGTAGTATAATGGCGGACAGCCAGATGAGCTCCTACAATGAGCAGTTCTTC,CASSIMADSQMSSYNEQFF
few,TRBD1,TRBV20-1,TRBJ2-7,TGCAGTGCCGTCCCGGGACAGAGGATCTACGAGCAGTACTTC,CSAVPGQRIYEQYF
few,NA,TRBV7-2,TRBJ1-2,TGTGCCAGCAGCTTAGCTGACCACCCGGGACAAGGCTACACCTTC,CASSLADHPGQGYTF
NA,NA,TRBV25-1,TRBJ1-6,TGTGCCAGCAGTGCTACAGGGTCTCTCTCACCCCTCCACTTT,CASSATGSLSPLHF
many,NA,TRBV10-3,TRBJ1-4,TGTGCCATCAGTGACAAGGGGGGTTATGAAAAACTGTTTTTT,CAISDKGGYEKLFF
NA,TRBD1,TRBV11-2,TRBJ2-7,TGTGCCAGCAGCTCTCTCGTCGGACAGGGGATTACCTACGAGCAGTACTTC,CASSSLVGQGITYEQYF
few,TRBD2,TRBV7-9,TRBJ2-7,TGTGCCAGCAGCCCGCGTGTCGGGACTAGCGGCTACTCCTACGAGCAGTACTTC,CASSPRVGTSGYSYEQYF
few,NA,TRBV30,TRBJ1-5,TGTGCCTGGGGGTCTGGGGTGGGGGAACAGCCCCAGCATTTT,CAWGSGVGEQPQHF
few,NA,TRBV6-5,TRBJ1-3,TGTGCCAGCACACGAGGGACCTTCGGTGGAAACACCATATATTTT,CASTRGTFGGNTIYF
NA,TRBD1,TRBV6-6,TRBJ1-2,TGTGCCAGCAGCCACAGGGGGAGCTATGGCTACACCTTC,CASSHRGSYGYTF
NA,NA,TRBV29-1,TRBJ1-3,TGCAGCGTTGCGGGGTTCTCTGGAAACACCATATATTTT,CSVAGFSGNTIYF
few,NA,TRBV19,TRBJ1-1,TGTGCCAGTAGCCCAGGGGTCAGGGGCACTGAAGCTTTCTTT,CASSPGVRGTEAFF
NA,TRBD1,TRBV12-3/TRBV12-4,TRBJ1-1,TGTGCCAGCAGTTTAGCATCGGACAGGACTGAAGCTTTCTTT,CASSLASDRTEAFF
NA,NA,TRBV18,TRBJ2-2,TGTGCCAGCTCAACGCAAAGGGCCGGGGAGCTGTTTTTT,CASSTQRAGELFF
few,TRBD1,TRBV5-1,TRBJ2-2,TGCGCCAGCAGCTACTTGACAGGGGCCGGGGAGCTGTTTTTT,CASSYLTGAGELFF
few,NA,TRBV18,TRBJ2-7,TGTGCCAGCTCCCAGCCCAGCGGCTATTACGAGCAGTACTTC,CASSQPSGYYEQYF
NA,NA,TRBV29-1,TRBJ2-5,TGCAGCGTTGCCCGCCGGGGGAAGGACCTACAAGAGACCCAGTACTTC,CSVARRGKDLQETQYF
NA,TRBD1,TRBV9,TRBJ1-1,TGTGCCAGCAGTCGGGTTGGGGACAGGGGGCTATTGGGTCAGCGGGCTGAAGCTTTCTTT,CASSRVGDRGLLGQRAEAFF
few,NA,TRBV7-2,TRBJ2-1,TGTGCCAGCAGCTTAGCCCGAGGGAACCGACCCAATGAGCAGTTCTTC,CASSLARGNRPNEQFF
NA,TRBD1,TRBV29-1,TRBJ2-2,TGCAGCGCTACCCGAACAGGGGACGGCACCGGGGAGCTGTTTTTT,CSATRTGDGTGELFF
few,TRBD1,TRBV9,TRBJ1-2,TGTGCCAGCAGCGTAATGACAGGGAGCGGCTACACCTTC,CASSVMTGSGYTF
NA,TRBD2,TRBV7-3,TRBJ2-1,TGTGCCAGCAGCGTCCTAGCGGGGGGGCACAATGAGCAGTTCTTC,CASSVLAGGHNEQFF
NA,NA,TRBV24-1,TRBJ2-3,TGTGCCACCAGCCCTCCGGGACCTCTGGCCACAGATACGCAGTATTTT,CATSPPGPLATDTQYF
NA,NA,TRBV5-1,TRBJ2-6,TGCGCCAGCAGGGGCCACGGAGGGGGGGCCAACGTCCTGACTTTC,CASRGHGGGANVLTF
few,NA,TRBV20-1,TRBJ2-1,TGCAGTGCTAGAGATTTCCGGGGTGGACTCAATGAGCAGTTCTTC,CSARDFRGGLNEQFF
NA,NA,TRBV27,TRBJ1-1,TGTGCCAGCAGCCCCCATTCCGACATTAACACTGAAGCTTTCTTT,CASSPHSDINTEAFF
few,TRBD2,TRBV20-1,TRBJ2-7,TGCAGTGCACGCCGACTAGCGGCCAGGGGAGAGCAGTACTTC,CSARRLAARGEQYF
few,TRBD2,TRBV7-2,TRBJ2-5,TGTGCCAGCAGCCTTGGACTAGCGGGTAGAGCAGAGACCCAGTACTTC,CASSLGLAGRAETQYF
few,TRBD1,TRBV10-3,TRBJ1-2,TGTGCCATCGGGACAGGGGGCAACTATGGCTACACCTTC,CAIGTGGNYGYTF
NA,TRBD2,TRBV9,TRBJ2-3,TGTGCCAGCAGCGCCAAGTGGCGGGAGTACATAGATACGCAGTATTTT,CASSAKWREYIDTQYF
few,NA,TRBV29-1,TRBJ2-7,TGCAGCGTTGAAGGGGACCGACAAACCTACGAGCAGTACTTC,CSVEGDRQTYEQYF
few,NA,TRBV25-1,TRBJ1-2,TGTGCCAGCAGTGAACAGGGAGGCCTGCCCTTCGGCTACACCTTC,CASSEQGGLPFGYTF
few,NA,TRBV12-3/TRBV12-4,TRBJ1-6,TGTGCCAGCAGTTCTCCGTGGCAGGGAGATCCCCTCCACTTT,CASSSPWQGDPLHF
many,TRBD1,TRBV7-9,TRBJ2-7,TGTGCCAGCAGCTCCGGGACAGGGGCCTACGAGCAGTACTTC,CASSSGTGAYEQYF
NA,NA,TRBV12-3/TRBV12-4,TRBJ1-5,TGTGCCAGCAGTTTAAGGGCAGGTAGCAATCAGCCCCAGCATTTT,CASSLRAGSNQPQHF